These T cell receptor beta chains were read from a single sample in a study of regulatory T cells in long-lasting Graves disease. TCRdb redid the calling of the multiplex PCR reads with MiXCR, one entry per CDR3 protein. The data contain fewer than 450,000 distinct CDR3 sequences, roughly 20% of them seen just once; the ten biggest clones take up around 20%. Source: peripheral blood mononuclear cells (PBMCs), taken when the disease was refractory, from a patient treated with antithyroid drugs. The receptors were sampled from a female donor with Graves disease. Both conserved end residues are part of each CDR3. A D gene is named only where the DNA matches it firmly. Clone size is shown for a subset of rows, as once, few, many or a class of expanded clone.

cdr3_length clone_size j_call d_call v_call cdr3_aa cdr3_nt
14 NA TRBJ1-1 NA TRBV14 CASSRRGMSTEAFF TGTGCCAGCAGCCGAAGGGGGATGTCCACTGAAGCTTTCTTT
14 few TRBJ1-2 NA TRBV12-3/TRBV12-4 CASSSPDINYGYTF TGTGCCAGCAGTTCACCGGACATTAACTATGGCTACACCTTC
15 many TRBJ2-7 TRBD1 TRBV5-6 CASSSGTGGAYEQYF TGTGCCAGCAGCTCCGGGACAGGGGGAGCCTACGAGCAGTACTTC
16 few TRBJ1-2 NA TRBV4-1 CASSQILGQPNYGYTF TGCGCCAGCAGCCAAATCCTTGGACAGCCTAACTATGGCTACACCTTC
12 NA TRBJ1-1 NA TRBV30 CAWNRDRTEAFF TGTGCCTGGAACAGGGATAGGACTGAAGCTTTCTTT
13 few TRBJ1-1 NA TRBV29-1 CSVEDSRNTEAFF TGCAGCGTTGAAGATTCGAGGAACACTGAAGCTTTCTTT
16 NA TRBJ2-3 TRBD1 TRBV29-1 CSVERDGTGGTDTQYF TGCAGCGTTGAACGGGATGGAACAGGGGGCACAGATACGCAGTATTTT
14 NA TRBJ2-3 TRBD1 TRBV20-1 CSASMGQLTDTQYF TGCAGTGCTAGTATGGGACAGCTTACAGATACGCAGTATTTT
15 NA TRBJ2-5 TRBD2 TRBV10-2 CASSESSGRQETQYF TGCGCCAGCAGTGAGTCTAGCGGGAGACAAGAGACCCAGTACTTC
18 once TRBJ2-7 TRBD1 TRBV18 CASSPVARTGTGGHEQYF TGTGCCAGCTCACCCGTCGCCAGGACCGGGACAGGGGGCCACGAGCAGTACTTC
15 NA TRBJ1-5 NA TRBV19 CASSIPSGDRQPQHF TGTGCCAGTAGTATCCCCTCAGGGGATCGGCAGCCCCAGCATTTT
12 many TRBJ1-4 NA TRBV30 CAWSVYEGKLFF TGTGCCTGGAGTGTATACGAAGGAAAACTGTTTTTT
13 many TRBJ1-2 NA TRBV3-1 CASSQDGGYGYTF TGTGCCAGCAGCCAAGATGGCGGCTATGGCTACACCTTC
13 once TRBJ1-4 NA TRBV25-1 CASSEITDEKLFF TGTGCCAGCAGTGAAATTACAGATGAAAAACTGTTTTTT
10 many TRBJ1-2 NA TRBV2 CASANYGYTF TGTGCCAGCGCTAACTATGGCTACACCTTC
14 NA TRBJ2-7 NA TRBV7-3 CASSPARNTYEQYF TGTGCCAGCAGCCCCGCTCGGAATACCTACGAGCAGTACTTC
14 many TRBJ2-7 NA TRBV27 CASSSYATDYEQYF TGTGCCAGCAGTTCCTACGCGACAGATTACGAGCAGTACTTC
12 many TRBJ1-1 NA TRBV12-3/TRBV12-4 CASSLLNTEAFF TGTGCCAGCTCTCTCCTCAACACTGAAGCTTTCTTT
13 NA TRBJ1-1 NA TRBV12-3/TRBV12-4 CASRLGEGTEAFF TGTGCCAGCAGATTAGGGGAAGGCACTGAAGCTTTCTTT
14 few TRBJ1-5 NA TRBV5-1 CASSLEGEGQPQHF TGCGCCAGCAGCTTGGAAGGAGAAGGGCAGCCCCAGCATTTT
15 many TRBJ1-5 TRBD1 TRBV6-2/TRBV6-3 CASSKGQGAFQPQHF TGTGCCAGCAGTAAGGGACAGGGGGCCTTTCAGCCCCAGCATTTT
15 NA TRBJ2-7 NA TRBV27 CASSPHPGGGPEQYF TGTGCCAGCAGTCCCCATCCGGGAGGGGGCCCGGAGCAGTACTTC
14 few TRBJ2-7 TRBD2 TRBV13 CASTISGGAYEQYF TGTGCCAGCACCATCTCGGGGGGGGCCTACGAGCAGTACTTC
13 many TRBJ1-1 NA TRBV6-1 CASSVKLNTEAFF TGTGCCAGCAGTGTGAAATTAAACACTGAAGCTTTCTTT
15 many TRBJ2-5 TRBD2 TRBV20-1 CSARPGLAGTETQYF TGCAGTGCCCGGCCCGGACTAGCGGGAACGGAGACCCAGTACTTC
15 few TRBJ1-6 NA TRBV6-2/TRBV6-3 CASTQPGIVNSPLHF TGTGCCAGCACCCAACCGGGCATCGTGAATTCACCCCTCCACTTT
14 many TRBJ2-5 NA TRBV6-9 CASSYQSPSETQYF TGTGCCAGCAGTTACCAGAGCCCTTCGGAGACCCAGTACTTC
17 NA TRBJ2-2 TRBD1 TRBV6-1 CASSESRQGANTGELFF TGTGCCAGCAGTGAGTCCCGACAGGGGGCGAACACCGGGGAGCTGTTTTTT
15 few TRBJ2-2 NA TRBV6-1 CATSVQGMNTGELFF TGTGCCACCTCCGTGCAGGGCATGAACACCGGGGAGCTGTTTTTT
14 many TRBJ1-2 NA TRBV28 CASSYGAGLGGYTF TGTGCCAGCAGTTATGGGGCCGGGTTAGGGGGCTACACCTTC
14 many TRBJ1-2 TRBD1 TRBV3-1 CASGRGPGNYGYTF TGTGCCAGCGGAAGGGGGCCGGGTAACTATGGCTACACCTTC
13 many TRBJ2-7 NA TRBV28 CASSYTGAYEQYF TGTGCCAGCAGCTACACGGGAGCATACGAGCAGTACTTC
16 few TRBJ2-2 NA TRBV5-4 CASSWASDPNTGELFF TGTGCCAGCAGCTGGGCGTCAGATCCTAACACCGGGGAGCTGTTTTTT
14 NA TRBJ1-1 NA TRBV20-1 CSARAEIMNTEAFF TGCAGTGCTAGAGCGGAGATCATGAACACTGAAGCTTTCTTT
15 NA TRBJ1-3 NA TRBV12-3/TRBV12-4 CASSSGPSSGNTIYF TGTGCCAGCAGTTCAGGACCTAGCTCTGGAAACACCATATATTTT
14 NA TRBJ2-7 TRBD2 TRBV7-8 CASSLGTSGGEQYF TGTGCTAGCAGCTTAGGTACTAGCGGGGGCGAGCAGTACTTC
15 NA TRBJ2-2 NA TRBV7-9 CASSLAIGNTGELFF TGTGCCAGCAGCTTAGCTATCGGGAACACCGGGGAGCTGTTTTTT
14 NA TRBJ2-2 NA TRBV5-1 CASSPSGITGELFF TGCGCCAGCAGCCCCTCAGGGATCACCGGGGAGCTGTTTTTT
15 few TRBJ2-7 NA TRBV4-3 CASSQEQGFSHEQYF TGCGCCAGCAGCCAAGAGCAGGGCTTCAGCCACGAGCAGTACTTC
15 NA TRBJ2-7 TRBD2 TRBV11-2 CASKYGAGLLYEQYF TGTGCCAGCAAGTATGGGGCGGGACTACTTTACGAGCAGTACTTC
14 many TRBJ2-5 NA TRBV5-6 CASSFITDQETQYF TGTGCCAGCAGCTTTATAACAGACCAAGAGACCCAGTACTTC
14 few TRBJ2-7 NA TRBV27 CASGYSPSSYEQYF TGTGCCAGCGGGTACAGCCCTAGCTCCTACGAGCAGTACTTC
13 many TRBJ2-7 NA TRBV7-9 CASTPTGTYEQYF TGTGCCAGCACCCCGACCGGGACCTACGAGCAGTACTTC
15 many TRBJ1-5 TRBD1 TRBV15 CATSSPDRGGQPQHF TGTGCCACCAGCAGCCCCGACAGGGGCGGGCAGCCCCAGCATTTT
15 NA TRBJ2-7 TRBD1 TRBV13 CASSPDRGQAGEQYF TGTGCCAGCAGCCCCGATAGGGGACAGGCAGGCGAGCAGTACTTC
14 NA TRBJ2-2 TRBD2 TRBV6-1 CASSGLAYTGELFF TGTGCCAGCAGTGGACTAGCGTACACCGGGGAGCTGTTTTTT
15 NA TRBJ2-1 NA TRBV7-9 CASSSNIGVYNEQFF TGTGCCAGCAGCTCAAACATTGGGGTATACAATGAGCAGTTCTTC
15 few TRBJ1-2 TRBD1 TRBV20-1 CSARTGTGVGYGYTF TGCAGTGCCCGTACCGGGACAGGGGTTGGGTATGGCTACACCTTC
16 NA TRBJ2-1 NA TRBV5-1 CASSLAFDTSGRAQFF TGCGCCAGCAGCTTGGCCTTTGACACTTCGGGAAGGGCACAGTTCTTC
15 NA TRBJ2-5 NA TRBV18 CASSPGDGHQETQYF TGTGCCAGCTCACCAGGTGATGGGCACCAAGAGACCCAGTACTTC
13 few TRBJ1-4 TRBD1 TRBV7-2 CATSTGGNEKLFF TGTGCCACTTCGACAGGGGGGAATGAAAAACTGTTTTTT
15 few TRBJ1-2 NA TRBV19 CASSIVERTNYGYTF TGTGCCAGTAGTATAGTGGAGAGAACTAACTATGGCTACACCTTC
14 few TRBJ2-4 NA TRBV4-3 CASSQDGAKNIQYF TGCGCCAGCAGCCAAGACGGAGCCAAAAACATTCAGTACTTC
13 few TRBJ2-7 NA TRBV27 CASSPGIGYEQYF TGTGCCAGCAGTCCAGGGATTGGGTACGAGCAGTACTTC
17 few TRBJ1-1 NA TRBV19 CASSMVGGGFLNTEAFF TGTGCCAGTAGTATGGTTGGGGGCGGCTTCCTGAACACTGAAGCTTTCTTT
14 many TRBJ1-4 NA TRBV12-3/TRBV12-4 CASSFLGPDEKLFF TGTGCCAGCAGTTTTTTGGGCCCTGATGAAAAACTGTTTTTT
14 few TRBJ1-5 TRBD1 TRBV24-1 CATSDRGGNQPQHF TGTGCCACCAGTGACAGGGGGGGCAATCAGCCCCAGCATTTT
15 NA TRBJ1-1 NA TRBV14 CASGQRTGRVAEAFF TGTGCCAGCGGCCAACGAACGGGCAGGGTAGCTGAAGCTTTCTTT